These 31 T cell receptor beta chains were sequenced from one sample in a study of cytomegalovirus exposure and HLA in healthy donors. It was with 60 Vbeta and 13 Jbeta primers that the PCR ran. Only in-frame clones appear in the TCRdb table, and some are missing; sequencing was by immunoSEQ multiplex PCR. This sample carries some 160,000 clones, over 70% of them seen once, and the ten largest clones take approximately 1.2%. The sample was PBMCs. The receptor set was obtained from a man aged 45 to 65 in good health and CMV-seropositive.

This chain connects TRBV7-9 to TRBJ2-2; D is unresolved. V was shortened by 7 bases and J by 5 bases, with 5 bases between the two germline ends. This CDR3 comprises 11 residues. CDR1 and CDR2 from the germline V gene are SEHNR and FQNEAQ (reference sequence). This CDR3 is CASTRTGELFF. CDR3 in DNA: TGTGCCAGCACTCGGACCGGGGAGCTGTTTTTT.

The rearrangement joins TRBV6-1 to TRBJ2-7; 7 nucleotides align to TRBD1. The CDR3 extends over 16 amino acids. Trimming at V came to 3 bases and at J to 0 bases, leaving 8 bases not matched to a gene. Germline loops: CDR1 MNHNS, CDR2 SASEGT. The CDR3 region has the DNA TGTGCCAGCAGTGATTACCTAGACAGGGTCTCCTACGAGCAGTACTTC. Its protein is CASSDYLDRVSYEQYF.

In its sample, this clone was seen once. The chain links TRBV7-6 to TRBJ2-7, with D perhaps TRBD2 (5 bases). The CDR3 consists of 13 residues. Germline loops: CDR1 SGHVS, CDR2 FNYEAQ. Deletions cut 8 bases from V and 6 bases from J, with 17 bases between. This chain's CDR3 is CASSRAVGSEQYF. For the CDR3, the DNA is TGTGCCAGCTCGAGGGCGGTGGGGTCCGAGCAGTACTTC.

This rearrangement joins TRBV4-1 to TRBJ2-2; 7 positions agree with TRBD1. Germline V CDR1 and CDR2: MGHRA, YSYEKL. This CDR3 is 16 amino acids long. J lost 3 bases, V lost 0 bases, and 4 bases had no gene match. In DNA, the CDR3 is TGCGCCAGCAGCCAAGACCCGGACAGGTACACCGGGGAGCTGTTTTTT. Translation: CASSQDPDRYTGELFF.

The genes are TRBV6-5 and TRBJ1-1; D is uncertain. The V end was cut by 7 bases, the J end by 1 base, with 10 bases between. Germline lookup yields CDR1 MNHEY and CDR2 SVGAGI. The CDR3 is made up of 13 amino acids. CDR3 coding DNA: TGTGCCAGCACCGGGGTCGGGAACACTGAAGCTTTCTTT. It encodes CASTGVGNTEAFF.

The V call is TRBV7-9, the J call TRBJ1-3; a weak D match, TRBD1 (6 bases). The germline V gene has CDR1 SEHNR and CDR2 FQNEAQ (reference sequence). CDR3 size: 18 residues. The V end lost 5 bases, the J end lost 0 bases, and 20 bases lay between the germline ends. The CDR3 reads CASSPKGGVESSGNTIYF. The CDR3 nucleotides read TGTGCCAGCAGCCCCAAGGGGGGGGTAGAAAGCTCTGGAAACACCATATATTTT.

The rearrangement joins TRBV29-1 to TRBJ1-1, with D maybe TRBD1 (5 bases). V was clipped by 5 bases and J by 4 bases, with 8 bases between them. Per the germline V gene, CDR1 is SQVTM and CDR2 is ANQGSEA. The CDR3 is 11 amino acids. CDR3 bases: TGCAGCGTTTCGGGGGTCACTGAAGCTTTCTTT. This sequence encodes CSVSGVTEAFF.

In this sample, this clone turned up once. The CDR3 bases are TGTGCCAGCAGCTTGACAGATAACACTGAAGCTTTCTTT. It is translated as CASSLTDNTEAFF. V usage is TRBV7-3 and J usage is TRBJ1-1; tentative D call: TRBD1 (5 bases). V was shortened by 3 bases and J by 2 bases, with 7 bases between the two germline ends. The germline V gene has CDR1 SGHTA and CDR2 FQGTGA. This CDR3 has 13 residues.

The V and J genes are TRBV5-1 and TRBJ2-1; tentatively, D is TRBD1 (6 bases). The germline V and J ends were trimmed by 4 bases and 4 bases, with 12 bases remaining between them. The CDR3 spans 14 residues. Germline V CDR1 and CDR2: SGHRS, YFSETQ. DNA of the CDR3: TGCGCCAGCAGCCCGGACAGCGCATACAATGAGCAGTTCTTC. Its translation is CASSPDSAYNEQFF.

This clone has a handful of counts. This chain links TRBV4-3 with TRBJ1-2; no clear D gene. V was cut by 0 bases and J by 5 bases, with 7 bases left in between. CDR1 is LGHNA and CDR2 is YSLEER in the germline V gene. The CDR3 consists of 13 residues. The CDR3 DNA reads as TGCGCCAGCAGCCAAGATCAGACTTATGGCTACACCTTC. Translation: CASSQDQTYGYTF.

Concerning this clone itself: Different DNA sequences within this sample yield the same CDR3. CDR3 amino acids: CASSLGTSGNNEQFF. In DNA, the CDR3 is TGTGCCAGCAGCTTAGGGACTAGCGGAAACAATGAGCAGTTCTTC. The V gene is TRBV7-9, the J gene TRBJ2-1, with 10 bases fitting TRBD2. CDR1 SEHNR and CDR2 FQNEAQ come from the germline V gene (reference sequence). J gave up 5 bases and V 1 base, and 2 bases lay outside the gene matches. The CDR3 has 15 amino acids.

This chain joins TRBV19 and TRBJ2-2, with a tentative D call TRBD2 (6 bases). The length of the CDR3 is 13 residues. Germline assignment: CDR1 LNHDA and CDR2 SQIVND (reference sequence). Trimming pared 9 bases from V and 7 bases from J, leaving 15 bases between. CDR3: CASRGTLYGELFF. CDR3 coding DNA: TGTGCCAGCCGGGGGACTTTATACGGGGAGCTGTTTTTT.

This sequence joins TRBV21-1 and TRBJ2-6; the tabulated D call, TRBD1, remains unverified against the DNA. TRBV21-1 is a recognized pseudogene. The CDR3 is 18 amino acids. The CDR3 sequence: CASSKITGGLAGANVLTF. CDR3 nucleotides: TGTGCCAGCAGCAAAATTACAGGGGGGCTCGCTGGGGCCAACGTCCTGACTTTC.

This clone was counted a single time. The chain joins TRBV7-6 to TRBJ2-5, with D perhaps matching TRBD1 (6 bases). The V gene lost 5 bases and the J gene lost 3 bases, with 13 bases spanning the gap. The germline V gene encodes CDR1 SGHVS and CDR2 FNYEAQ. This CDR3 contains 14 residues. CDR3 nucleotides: TGTGCCAGCAGCCTCGCGGACAGAGAAGAGACCCAGTACTTC. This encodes CASSLADREETQYF.

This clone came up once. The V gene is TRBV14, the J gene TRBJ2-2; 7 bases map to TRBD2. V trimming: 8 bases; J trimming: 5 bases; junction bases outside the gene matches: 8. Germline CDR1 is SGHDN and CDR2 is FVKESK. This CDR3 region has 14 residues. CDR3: CASRFGRETGELFF. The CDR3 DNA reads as TGTGCCAGCCGTTTTGGGCGGGAGACCGGGGAGCTGTTTTTT. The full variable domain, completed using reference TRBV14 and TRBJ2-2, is EAGVTQFPSHSVIEKGQTVTLRCDPISGHDNLYWYRRVMGKEIKFLLHFVKESKQDESGMPNNRFLAERTGGTYSTLKVQPAELEDSGVYFCASRFGRETGELFFGEGSRLTVL.

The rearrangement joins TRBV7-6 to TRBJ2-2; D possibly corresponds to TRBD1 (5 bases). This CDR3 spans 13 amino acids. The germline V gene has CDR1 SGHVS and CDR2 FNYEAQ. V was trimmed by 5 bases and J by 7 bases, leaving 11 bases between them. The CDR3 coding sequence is TGTGCCAGCAGCAAACAGGAGCACGGGGAGCTGTTTTTT. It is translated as CASSKQEHGELFF.

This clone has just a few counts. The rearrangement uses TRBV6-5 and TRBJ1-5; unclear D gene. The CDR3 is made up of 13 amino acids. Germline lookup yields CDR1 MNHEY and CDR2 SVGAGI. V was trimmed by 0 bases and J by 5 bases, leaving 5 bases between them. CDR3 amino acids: CASSYSRDQPQHF. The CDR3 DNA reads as TGTGCCAGCAGTTACTCGAGGGATCAGCCCCAGCATTTT.

CDR3 in amino acids: CASSPGSTNEQFF. In DNA form, the CDR3 reads TGTGCCAGCAGCCCCGGGAGTACCAATGAGCAGTTCTTC. The V call is TRBV5-6, the J call TRBJ2-1; possible D gene TRBD2, 6 bases. This CDR3 spans 13 amino acids. CDR1 and CDR2 (germline): SGHDT, YYEEEE. Trimming pared 4 bases from V and 6 bases from J, leaving 11 bases between.

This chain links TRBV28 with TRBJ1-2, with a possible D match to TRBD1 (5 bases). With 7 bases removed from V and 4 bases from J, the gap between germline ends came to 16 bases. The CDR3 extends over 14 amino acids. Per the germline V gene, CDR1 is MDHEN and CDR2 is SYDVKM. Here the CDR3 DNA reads TGTGCCAGCAATTCCCAACCGGGACTCTATGGCTACACCTTC. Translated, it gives CASNSQPGLYGYTF.

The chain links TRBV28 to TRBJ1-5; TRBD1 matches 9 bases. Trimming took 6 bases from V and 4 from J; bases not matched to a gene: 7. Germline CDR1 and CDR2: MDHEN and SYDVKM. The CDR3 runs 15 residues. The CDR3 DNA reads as TGTGCCAGCAGACCGTCCGGGACAGGGAATCAGCCCCAGCATTTT. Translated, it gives CASRPSGTGNQPQHF.

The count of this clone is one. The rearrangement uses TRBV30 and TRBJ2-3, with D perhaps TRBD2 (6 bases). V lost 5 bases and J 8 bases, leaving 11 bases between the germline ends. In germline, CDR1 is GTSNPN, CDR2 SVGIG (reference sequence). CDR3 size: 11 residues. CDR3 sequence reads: CAWGGSSTQYF. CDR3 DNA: TGTGCCTGGGGGGGGTCGTCTACGCAGTATTTT. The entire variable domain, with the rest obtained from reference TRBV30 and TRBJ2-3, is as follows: SQTIHQWPATLVQPVGSPLSLECTVEGTSNPNLYWYRQAAGRGLQLLFYSVGIGQISSEVPQNLSASRPQDRQFILSSKKLLLSDSGFYLCAWGGSSTQYFGPGTRLTVL.

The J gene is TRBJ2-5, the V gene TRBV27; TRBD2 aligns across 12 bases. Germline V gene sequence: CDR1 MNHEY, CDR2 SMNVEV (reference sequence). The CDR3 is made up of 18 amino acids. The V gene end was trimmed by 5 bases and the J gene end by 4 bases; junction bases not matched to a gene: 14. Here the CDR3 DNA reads TGTGCCAGCAGTCCGCGACTAGCGGGGGCTCTTTTGGTAGAGACCCAGTACTTC. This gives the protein CASSPRLAGALLVETQYF.

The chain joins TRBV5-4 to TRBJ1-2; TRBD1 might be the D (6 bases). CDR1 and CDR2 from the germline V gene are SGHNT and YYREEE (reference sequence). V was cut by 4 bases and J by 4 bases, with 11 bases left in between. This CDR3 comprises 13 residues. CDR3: CASSPGGAYGYTF. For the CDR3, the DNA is TGTGCCAGCAGCCCGGGGGGGGCCTATGGCTACACCTTC.

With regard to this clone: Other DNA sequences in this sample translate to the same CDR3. The CDR3 region has the DNA TGTGCCAGCAGTTACCGCGGGACAGGGGGCGATCCTTTCTTT. Translated, it gives CASSYRGTGGDPFF. J is TRBJ1-1 and V is TRBV6-5; TRBD1 agrees at 12 bases. There are 14 residues in the CDR3. The germline gives CDR1 MNHEY, CDR2 SVGAGI. V lost 2 bases and J lost 12; bases outside the gene matches: 7.

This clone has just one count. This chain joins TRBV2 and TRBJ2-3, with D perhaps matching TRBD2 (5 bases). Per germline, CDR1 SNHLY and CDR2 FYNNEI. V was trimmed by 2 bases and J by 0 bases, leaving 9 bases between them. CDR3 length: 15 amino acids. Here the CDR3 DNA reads TGTGCCAGCAGTGAAAACGGACTGAGCACAGATACGCAGTATTTT. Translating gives CASSENGLSTDTQYF.

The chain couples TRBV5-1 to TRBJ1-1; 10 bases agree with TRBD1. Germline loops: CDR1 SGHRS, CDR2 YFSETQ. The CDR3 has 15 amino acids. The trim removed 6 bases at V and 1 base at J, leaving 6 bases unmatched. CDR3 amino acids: CASIRDRGTNTEAFF. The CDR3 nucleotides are TGCGCCAGCATCAGGGACAGGGGAACGAACACTGAAGCTTTCTTT.

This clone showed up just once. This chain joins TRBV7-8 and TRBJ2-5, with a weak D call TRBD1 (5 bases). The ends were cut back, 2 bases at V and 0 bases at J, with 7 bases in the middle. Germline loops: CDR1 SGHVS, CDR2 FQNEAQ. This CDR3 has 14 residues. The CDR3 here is CASSLSGYQETQYF. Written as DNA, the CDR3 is TGTGCCAGCAGCTTATCAGGGTACCAAGAGACCCAGTACTTC.

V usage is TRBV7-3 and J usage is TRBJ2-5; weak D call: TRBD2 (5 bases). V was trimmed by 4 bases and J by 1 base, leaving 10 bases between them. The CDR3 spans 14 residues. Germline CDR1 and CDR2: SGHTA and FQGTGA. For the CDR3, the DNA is TGTGCCAGCAGCTCGGGGATCTCCCAAGAGACCCAGTACTTC. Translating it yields CASSSGISQETQYF.

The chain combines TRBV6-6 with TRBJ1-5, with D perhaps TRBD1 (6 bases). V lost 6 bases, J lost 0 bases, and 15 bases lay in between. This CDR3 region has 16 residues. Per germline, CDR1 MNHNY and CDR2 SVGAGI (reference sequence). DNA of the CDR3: TGTGCCAGCAGCCCGGACAGTCTATATAGCAATCAGCCCCAGCATTTT. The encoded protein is CASSPDSLYSNQPQHF.

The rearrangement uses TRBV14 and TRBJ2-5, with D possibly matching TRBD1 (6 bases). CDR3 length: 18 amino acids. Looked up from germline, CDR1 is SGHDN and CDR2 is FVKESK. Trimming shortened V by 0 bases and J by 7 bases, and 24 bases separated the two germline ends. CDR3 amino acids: CASSQDLAGTPTGGTQYF. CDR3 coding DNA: TGTGCCAGCAGCCAAGATCTCGCCGGGACACCAACAGGAGGGACCCAGTACTTC.

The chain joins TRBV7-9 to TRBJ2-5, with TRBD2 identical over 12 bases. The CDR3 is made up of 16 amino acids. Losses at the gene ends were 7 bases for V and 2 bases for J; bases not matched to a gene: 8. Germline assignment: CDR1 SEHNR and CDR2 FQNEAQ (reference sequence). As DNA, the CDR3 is TGTGCCAGCAACCCCCTAGCGGGAGGGGGGCAAGAGACCCAGTACTTC. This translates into CASNPLAGGGQETQYF.